The rows below give T cell receptor beta chains drawn from one sample of a study of T-cell reconstitution after alpha-beta-depleted transplantation in children. TCRdb ran MiXCR on the PCR reads and lists one entry per CDR3 protein. The sample consists of around 92,000 distinct CDR3 sequences, 12% of them appearing once. The sample here was PBMCs from the stem cell graft donor, taken from the stem cell graft. These TCRs come from a human donor who donated a stem cell graft to a child with inherited bone marrow failure. Both conserved end residues are part of each CDR3.

CDR3 length	V gene	J gene	CDR3 protein
14	TRBV20-1	TRBJ1-5	CSADTRAINQPQHF
15	TRBV5-5	TRBJ1-5	CASSSWGAGSQPQHF
17	TRBV19	TRBJ2-6	CASSLDRPYSGANVLTF
12	TRBV10-3	TRBJ2-3	CATRDDWDTQYF
14	TRBV10-2	TRBJ2-3	CASSDQGGEDTQYF
16	TRBV7-9	TRBJ2-5	CASSPRNSVRQETQYF
14	TRBV28	TRBJ2-1	CASSPTGAYNEQFF
15	TRBV4-3	TRBJ1-2	CASSQSSRGNYGYTF
15	TRBV18	TRBJ2-7	CASSPQGQDSYEQYF
16	TRBV7-9	TRBJ1-5	CASSYGQGSVYQPQHF
18	TRBV6-2/TRBV6-3	TRBJ1-5	CASSPRPLVGIFSQPQHF
17	TRBV4-3	TRBJ2-7	CASSQLISKDSSYEQYF
16	TRBV5-1	TRBJ2-3	CASSLANRGYTDTQYF
15	TRBV5-5	TRBJ2-2	CASSLGLPTTGELFF
14	TRBV4-2	TRBJ1-5	CASQDTGWSRPQHF
14	TRBV4-3	TRBJ2-3	CASSPWTGEDTQYF
16	TRBV7-2	TRBJ2-7	CASSFRSGREGYEQYF
15	TRBV19	TRBJ2-7	CASSIKVAATYEQYF
12	TRBV20-1	TRBJ1-5	CSASASHQPQHF
14	TRBV27	TRBJ2-7	CASGGTGRDYEQYF
12	TRBV7-9	TRBJ2-3	CASSLKADTQYF
11	TRBV12-3/TRBV12-4	TRBJ2-3	CASSPLNTQYF
15	TRBV28	TRBJ2-2	CASSLLAGGTGELFF
16	TRBV4-3	TRBJ2-7	CASSRKGSGKFDEQYF